These T cell receptor beta chains were read from a single sample in a study of radiation and T cells in renal cell carcinoma. Produced via immunoSEQ multiplex PCR; TCRdb's table is partial and in-frame only. Of about 90,000 clones in the sample, approximately 86% are singletons; the top ten hold 9.4%. Sequencing used blood, obtained from a patient whose treatment included radiotherapy and nephrectomy. All receptors come from a man aged 50-60 years with renal cell carcinoma. Each CDR3 is given with its conserved first and last residue. D genes are given only for firm matches. Size tells how often a clone was seen (once, few, many) or the class of an expanded clone, and some rows leave it out.

medium-sized	TRBV19	NA	TRBJ1-5	TGTGCCAGTAGTATAATACAGGATAGCAATCAGCCCCAGCATTTT	CASSIIQDSNQPQHF
NA	TRBV18	TRBD2	TRBJ2-1	TGTGCCAGCTCACCGACTAGCGGCAATGAGCAGTTCTTC	CASSPTSGNEQFF
NA	TRBV7-2	TRBD2	TRBJ2-6	TGTGCCAGCAACCCGGGGGGGGATGCTGGGGCCAACGTCCTGACTTTC	CASNPGGDAGANVLTF
once	TRBV5-6	NA	TRBJ1-4	TGTGCCAGCAGCTTGGAGGGGGTCTCCGGGCCTAATGAAAAACTGTTTTTT	CASSLEGVSGPNEKLFF
NA	TRBV7-8	TRBD2	TRBJ2-7	TGTGCCAGCAGCTTAGTCGGGGGGGCCGACGAGCAGTACTTC	CASSLVGGADEQYF
once	TRBV2	TRBD2	TRBJ2-7	TGTGCCAGCAGGCTCACTAGCGGGAGGCCCTACGAGCAGTACTTC	CASRLTSGRPYEQYF
NA	TRBV4-3	NA	TRBJ1-3	TGCGCCAGCAGCCAAACCCAGGGGTTTGGAAACACCATATATTTT	CASSQTQGFGNTIYF
NA	TRBV5-1	NA	TRBJ1-5	TGCGCCAGCAGCTTGGAATCTAGCAATCAGCCCCAGCATTTT	CASSLESSNQPQHF
NA	TRBV7-2	NA	TRBJ1-2	TGTGCCAGCAGCTTAAACACCTTAGGGGCTGGCTACACCTTC	CASSLNTLGAGYTF
NA	TRBV5-1	NA	TRBJ2-1	TGCGCCAGCGGGGAACAGGGAACGTACAATGAGCAGTTCTTC	CASGEQGTYNEQFF
NA	TRBV19	TRBD1	TRBJ1-2	TGTGCCAGTAGTAACAGGGGCCGATGGGACTATGGCTACACCTTC	CASSNRGRWDYGYTF
NA	TRBV27	NA	TRBJ2-7	TGTGCCAGCAGTTTAGGAGGGGGTTACGAGCAGTACTTC	CASSLGGGYEQYF
NA	TRBV5-1	TRBD2	TRBJ2-3	TGCGCCAGCAGCTTAACTAGCGTTCATTCAGATACGCAGTATTTT	CASSLTSVHSDTQYF
few	TRBV5-5	TRBD1	TRBJ1-2	TGTGCCAGCAGCTTCGGGACAGGGGGCGCGGGCTATGGCTACACCTTC	CASSFGTGGAGYGYTF
NA	TRBV28	NA	TRBJ2-7	TGTGCCAGCACCGATACAAGGACCTACGAGCAGTACTTC	CASTDTRTYEQYF
few	TRBV9	NA	TRBJ1-1	TGTGCCAGCAGCGTTGGGGGAGAAACTGAAGCTTTCTTT	CASSVGGETEAFF
NA	TRBV18	NA	TRBJ2-7	TGTGCCAGCTCTCCTGGGACGCTCCCAATGCAGTACTTC	CASSPGTLPMQYF
few	TRBV18	NA	TRBJ2-7	TGTGCCAGCTCACCCATGGGGGACGAGCAGTACTTC	CASSPMGDEQYF